This entry describes one T cell receptor (beta chain). Its cognate antigen has yet to be identified. Per-nucleotide qualities are absent, and no much larger clonotype sits a single base away. This sample is drawn from a study of T cell clonotyping in hematopoietic cell transplantation (dated by TCRdb to 2020 to 2022). With respect to the entire study: A total of 110 to 150 blood samples were collected in the study from 35 to 45 consecutive transplant recipients and their related donors. Recruitment of patients was conducted between September 2015 and early 2017, and follow-up was continued until late 2020 or death. General conclusions and limits of the study: A decrease in recipient TCR diversity was observed after transplant, and a progressive increase in pathologically expanded clonotypes was seen from day 30 to day 180. Overlap with donor repertoires was found for only a small fraction of recipient repertoires, with over 95% found to appear de novo at the given depth. The sample size was limited and the cells went unsorted, which meant the CD4 and CD8 repertoire contributions could not be told apart. Inverse Simpson Index values from donors and from recipients before transplant predicted broader TCR repertoire diversity after transplant.

The immunoSEQ assay, a bias-controlled multiplex PCR with V- and J-specific primers, was used to amplify TCR beta CDR3 regions from genomic DNA. A proprietary barcode and Illumina adapter sequences were added to the CDR3 amplicons in a second PCR step. An Illumina MiSeq instrument was used to sequence the CDR3 libraries. For the original study's pipeline: Export and quality control were handled in immunoSEQ Analyzer 3.0, while downstream analyses relied on R Bioconductor and Immunarch. Only productive rearrangements within the normalized downsampled data set were used in the calculation of repertoire metrics. In the normalized cohort, a clonotype counted as pathologically expanded if the clonotype was larger than 5 templates. The Inverse Simpson Index served as the measure of repertoire diversity. The non-normalized data set was used for CMV-specificity analyses so that all clonotypes could be captured. What TCRdb holds here is the immuneACCESS table cut down to in-frame rearrangements. Part of the clones is not present; checked against another copy, under half of the missing clones reflect an unresolved V gene, and the others are unexplained. V and J calls and clone size are those listed in that table; D and trimming were worked out from the DNA. The sample profile shows over 3,500 clones; roughly 94% of them were found once. The top ten clonotypes cover under 6.5% of the sample.

According to the study, the label for this sample's time point signals: 30 days after allo-HCT. Blood from recipients was drawn roughly 28 days before transplant, then again at days 30, 100 and 180 after transplant. Nuclei Lysis Solution was used to extract genomic DNA from fresh or cryopreserved unfractionated peripheral blood mononuclear cells. For CDR1 and CDR2, the germline V gene (reference sequence) lists SGHNT and YYREEE. V sheds 7 bases and J sheds 1 base, leaving 7 bases between their ends. The CDR3 spans 12 residues, from the cysteine through the phenylalanine. Only the CDR3 DNA stays, 36 bases, in frame from base 1.

The source material was peripheral blood mononuclear cells, sampled 30 days after allogeneic stem cell transplant. The chain links TRBV5-4 with TRBJ2-3; no D gene is confidently identified. The receptor was isolated from a male patient in his 70s who had an allogeneic stem cell transplant from an unrelated donor, so T cells may come from the graft donor. Some clones in this sample may be carry-over from other donors' samples. The nucleotide sequence reads TGTGCCAGCGCCCTGGGCACAGATACGCAGTATTTT. It codes for CASALGTDTQYF.